This T cell receptor (beta chain) was identified in a study of T-cell reconstitution after alpha-beta-depleted transplantation in children. A TCRbeta library incorporating unique molecular identifiers was prepared. TCRdb reprocessed the PCR reads via MiXCR and lists one record per CDR3 protein. The sample lists approximately 1,000,000 distinct CDR3 sequences, roughly 29% occurring once. This clonotype occurred a few times. What it recognizes is unknown. Study-level findings and limits: In some patients, recipient T cells and intrathymic progenitors surviving conditioning explained high day-60 diversity. Fresh T-cell production supplied most of the T-cell counts and diversity seen one year after transplant. The study reportedly traced alpha-beta T cells about two months after transplant to several hundred expanded graft clones.

Sequences were derived from PBMCs, mostly from graft donor cells, sampled 360 days after TCRalphabeta/CD19-depleted stem cell transplant. This sequence was found in a boy younger than two who had a stem cell transplant for SCID, so the T cells may come from the graft donor.

The CDR3 reads CASSLVTVGELFF. The CDR3 bases are TGTGCCAGCAGCTTGGTGACCGTCGGGGAGCTGTTTTTT. This chain links TRBV7-6 with TRBJ2-2, with D unresolved. Trimming cost V 3 bases and J 7 bases, with 9 bases left between them. CDR1 and CDR2 from the germline V gene are SGHVS and FNYEAQ. This CDR3 spans 13 amino acids.